The clone carrying this T cell receptor (beta chain) was counted once. What it binds is not known. This sample is drawn from a study of PD-1 blockade in classical Hodgkin lymphoma. Study findings and constraints: With CD4+ cells, TCR diversity rose significantly by C4D1, but not with CD8+ cells. Nivolumab starters within 1 year of ASCT were excluded. Diminished baseline TCR diversity has been reported in newly diagnosed patients relative to healthy donors.

TCRdb's table, derived via immunoSEQ multiplex PCR, lists solely in-frame clones and lacks some. This table has under 60,000 clones, approximately 89% appearing once. The sample's time point: cycle 4 day 1 (C4D1), after more than five weeks of nivolumab. Brentuximab vedotin exposure varied among the patients, all of whom had relapsed after autologous stem cell transplantation. Progressive disease, partial response or complete response was each patient's best response. The germline gives CDR1 MNHEY, CDR2 SMNVEV (reference sequence). The CDR3 loop spans 15 amino acids. V dropped 4 bases and J dropped 8 bases, with 20 bases sitting between them.

The chain is built from TRBV27 and TRBJ1-2; maybe TRBD1 (6 bases). The starting material was peripheral blood mononuclear cells (PBMCs), obtained before the fourth cycle of nivolumab. The source of this sequence is a human donor with classical Hodgkin lymphoma. The chain's CDR3 is CASSSPSGAFRGYTF. DNA of the CDR3: TGTGCCAGCAGTTCCCCTTCGGGGGCGTTTAGGGGCTACACCTTC.